The 19 T cell receptor beta chains below all came from one sample that was sequenced in a study of cytomegalovirus exposure and HLA in healthy donors (dated by TCRdb to 2017 to 2019). Libraries were prepared through the immunoSEQ multiplex PCR assay. For the multiplex PCR, a mixture combining 60 forward primers for TCR Vbeta segments and 13 reverse primers for TCR Jbeta segments was used. TCRdb's version of the immuneACCESS table is confined to in-frame rearrangements and falls short of the full clone set. An unresolved V gene accounts for under half of the shortfall where checked; the remainder is of unknown origin. The sample table records roughly 120,000 clones; more than 60% of these occur just once. The ten top clones hold approximately 13% of the sample. The sequenced sample was PBMCs. Receptors originate from a woman in her sixties or seventies in good health and CMV-seropositive.

This chain uses TRBV5-1 with TRBJ2-1; 8 bases line up with TRBD2. In germline, CDR1 is SGHRS, CDR2 YFSETQ. Trimming removed 1 base from V and 9 bases from J; junction bases left unmatched: 12. The CDR3 extends over 16 amino acids. This CDR3 reads CASSLISGGPQAEQFF. The CDR3 DNA reads TGCGCCAGCAGCTTGATTTCGGGAGGGCCCCAGGCTGAGCAGTTCTTC. Variable domain in full (rest from reference TRBV5-1 and TRBJ2-1): KAGVTQTPRYLIKTRGQQVTLSCSPISGHRSVSWYQQTPGQGLQFLFEYFSETQRNKGNFPGRFSGRQFSNSRSEMNVSTLELGDSALYLCASSLISGGPQAEQFFGPGTRLTVL.

The CDR3, as DNA: TGCAGTGCTAGAGATCCCTACCGTCCGTACTTC. Translation gives CSARDPYRPYF. The chain is built from TRBV20-1 and TRBJ2-5; unclear D gene. The germline gives CDR1 DFQATT, CDR2 SNEGSKA (reference sequence). This CDR3 region has 11 residues. Trimming stripped 0 bases from V and 13 bases from J, with 12 bases between.

This clone appeared a single time. The chain couples TRBV6-5 to TRBJ2-7, with TRBD2 as a possible D gene (8 bases). This CDR3 has 15 amino acids. The germline gives CDR1 MNHEY, CDR2 SVGAGI. V was pared by 6 bases and J by 4 bases, with 19 bases between. Here the CDR3 reads CASSPSTGTRYEQYF. In nucleotides, the CDR3 is TGTGCCAGCAGCCCCTCGACAGGGACTAGGTACGAGCAGTACTTC.

V is TRBV7-6 and J is TRBJ2-5; D is possibly TRBD1 (6 bases). Per germline, CDR1 SGHVS and CDR2 FNYEAQ. The CDR3 covers 15 residues. The germline V and J ends were trimmed by 5 bases and 5 bases, with 18 bases remaining between them. This CDR3 is CASSPAGTKPETQYF. The CDR3 bases are TGTGCCAGCAGCCCGGCAGGGACAAAGCCGGAGACCCAGTACTTC.

CDR3 bases: TGTGCCAGTAGGAGGACAGGGGGCTCGGCCGGGGAGCTGTTTTTT. It codes for CASRRTGGSAGELFF. The genes are TRBV19 and TRBJ2-2; 11 bases match TRBD1. V trimming: 6 bases; J trimming: 6 bases; junction bases outside the gene matches: 6. Germline CDR1 is LNHDA and CDR2 is SQIVND (reference sequence). The CDR3 contains 15 residues.

This clone has only a few counts. The chain joins TRBV6-6 to TRBJ2-1; D may be TRBD1 (5 bases). The V end was cut by 0 bases, the J end by 1 base, with 10 bases between. The CDR3 sequence is 16 residues long. The V gene's germline CDR1 is MNHNY and CDR2 SVGAGI (reference sequence). The CDR3 is CASSYSGTGSYNEQFF. DNA of the CDR3: TGTGCCAGCAGTTACTCGGGAACAGGTTCCTACAATGAGCAGTTCTTC.

The V call is TRBV23-1, the J call TRBJ2-1; TRBD1 aligns across 8 bases. TRBV23-1 is marked as an open reading frame, function uncertain. Trimming took 3 bases from V and 4 from J; bases not matched to a gene: 5. This CDR3 has 15 amino acids. CDR3 region: CASSQDRDKYNEQFF. CDR3 nucleotides: TGCGCCAGCAGTCAGGACAGGGATAAATACAATGAGCAGTTCTTC.

The V and J genes are TRBV7-9 and TRBJ2-5, with TRBD2 matching over 8 bases. CDR1 SEHNR and CDR2 FQNEAQ come from the germline V gene (reference sequence). J gave up 4 bases and V 5 bases, and 6 bases lay outside the gene matches. The CDR3 covers 14 residues. The CDR3 DNA is TGTGCCAGCAGCCCGGTCGGGAGGGTAGAGACCCAGTACTTC. Protein sequence: CASSPVGRVETQYF.

On this clone: The sample carries other DNA sequences with the same CDR3. The J gene is TRBJ2-7, the V gene TRBV30, with D unclear. This CDR3 is built from 12 residues. The germline gives CDR1 GTSNPN, CDR2 SVGIG (reference sequence). Trimming left V 2 bases short and J 3 bases short, with 8 bases between. In nucleotides, the CDR3 is TGTGCCTGGAGTTTGTCGGGCTACGAGCAGTACTTC. It translates to CAWSLSGYEQYF.

The chain recombines TRBV7-2 with TRBJ2-3; a weak D match, TRBD2 (5 bases). The CDR3 is 15 residues long. In germline, CDR1 is SGHTA, CDR2 FQGNSA. Trimming removed 3 bases from V and 6 bases from J, with 16 bases in between. The CDR3 spells CASSLGSDVRDTQYF. The CDR3 bases are TGTGCCAGCAGCTTGGGTAGCGACGTCCGTGATACGCAGTATTTT.

Remarks on this clone: Compared with germline, one end of the junction differs, possibly owing to a read error. The chain couples TRBV5-1 to TRBJ1-2; D possibly corresponds to TRBD1 (5 bases). Germline V CDR1 and CDR2: SGHRS, YFSETQ. The CDR3 runs 14 residues. The CDR3 loop reads CASRLGPSNYGYTF. In DNA, the CDR3 is TGCGCCAGCAGATTGGGGCCTTCTAACTATGGCTACACCTTC.

The chain couples TRBV6-6 to TRBJ2-3, with TRBD1 matching 9 bases. Germline CDR1 MNHNY, CDR2 SVGAGI (reference sequence). V lost 5 bases to trimming and J lost 4 bases; unmatched junction nucleotides: 4. The CDR3 contains 14 residues. The CDR3 sequence: CASSPDRGADTQYF. Written as DNA, the CDR3 is TGTGCCAGCAGTCCCGACAGGGGGGCAGATACGCAGTATTTT.

The rearrangement links TRBV6-1 to TRBJ2-1; 7 bases are a match to TRBD2. The CDR3 sequence is 18 residues long. CDR1 is MNHNS, CDR2 SASEGT, per germline. Trimming at V came to 2 bases and at J to 8 bases, leaving 18 bases not matched to a gene. Here the CDR3 reads CASSENTQGGKRVDEQFF. The CDR3 DNA reads TGTGCCAGCAGTGAAAATACGCAGGGAGGGAAGCGGGTCGATGAGCAGTTCTTC.

The chain has TRBV7-9 and TRBJ1-1; no firm D call. The V gene's germline CDR1 is SEHNR and CDR2 FQNEAQ (reference sequence). V lost 7 bases and J lost 2, with 11 bases in between. This CDR3 contains 13 residues. The CDR3 region is CASTGGLNTEAFF. As DNA, the CDR3 is TGTGCCAGCACGGGAGGGTTAAACACTGAAGCTTTCTTT. The variable domain in full, completed from reference TRBV7-9 and TRBJ1-1, reads DTGVSQNPRHKITKRGQNVTFRCDPISEHNRLYWYRQTLGQGPEFLTYFQNEAQLEKSRLLSDRFSAERPKGSFSTLEIQRTEQGDSAMYLCASTGGLNTEAFFGQGTRLTVV.

The sample holds a few counts of this clone. The chain has TRBV19 and TRBJ1-1, with 9 bases aligning to TRBD1. The CDR3 runs 12 residues. V dropped 5 bases and J dropped 8; count of bases not matched to a gene: 3. Germline V gene lookup returns CDR1 LNHDA and CDR2 SQIVND (reference sequence). The CDR3 region has the DNA TGTGCCAGTAGTCTAACAGGGGGCGAAGCTTTCTTT. Its translation: CASSLTGGEAFF.

The genes are TRBV5-1 and TRBJ1-5; D unresolved. Trimming took off 4 bases at V and 0 bases at J, with 5 bases between the two ends. There are 13 residues in the CDR3. The V gene's germline CDR1 is SGHRS and CDR2 YFSETQ. CDR3 DNA: TGCGCCAGCAGCGCGGATAGCAATCAGCCCCAGCATTTT. Residues: CASSADSNQPQHF.

V gene TRBV5-1 combines with J gene TRBJ2-5, with 8 bases identical to TRBD2. The trim removed 2 bases at V and 3 bases at J, leaving 3 bases unmatched. Per the germline V gene, CDR1 is SGHRS and CDR2 is YFSETQ. This CDR3 has 14 residues. The DNA of the CDR3 is TGCGCCAGCAGCTTCGGTAGCGGGGAAGAGACCCAGTACTTC. Amino acids: CASSFGSGEETQYF.

This clone was seen once. The V gene is TRBV6-1, the J gene TRBJ1-1; a weak D match, TRBD1 (5 bases). This CDR3 is 13 amino acids long. The germline V gene has CDR1 MNHNS and CDR2 SASEGT. The V and J ends lost 7 bases and 7 bases respectively, with 16 bases between them. This CDR3 is CASNWGGRIEAFF. The CDR3 nucleotides are TGTGCCAGCAACTGGGGGGGACGGATTGAAGCTTTCTTT.

This chain joins TRBV6-6 and TRBJ2-7; possibly TRBD1 for D (6 bases). The CDR3 has 14 amino acids. CDR1 and CDR2 (germline): MNHNY, SVGAGI (reference sequence). V lost 8 bases and J lost 4, with 18 bases in between. CDR3 bases: TGTGCCAGCGGTGGGGCAGGGGATCGATACGAGCAGTACTTC. As protein: CASGGAGDRYEQYF.